This T cell receptor beta chain was retrieved from a study of blood T cell repertoires in COVID-19. On the study more broadly: Samples came from the United States, Italy and Spain, spanning acute and convalescent COVID-19. From T cells, B-cell-depleted T cells, or PBMCs came the material, which was cDNA or gDNA.

The germline gives CDR1 SGHTA, CDR2 FQGNSA. Trimming removed 0 bases from V and 3 bases from J; junction bases left unmatched: 3. The CDR3 totals 16 residues. In the authors' methods: The assay estimated nucleated cells by amplifying reference gene primers. The repertoire was sequenced with immunoSEQ multiplex PCR; TCRdb's copy has only in-frame clones and lacks some. V and J calls and clone size come straight from that table; D and trimming were deduced from the DNA. The data hold 70,000 to 100,000 clones, with 70% to 90% observed a single time. This chain connects TRBV7-2 to TRBJ2-1; 9 nucleotides line up with TRBD2. The sequenced sample was peripheral blood. The TCR was taken from a man older than 75 with active or convalescent COVID-19. CDR3 protein: CASSLAGGRGYNEQFF. The CDR3 coding sequence is TGTGCCAGCAGCTTAGCGGGCGGGAGGGGCTACAATGAGCAGTTCTTC.